Listed below are T cell receptor beta chains from one sample, sequenced in a study of T-cell reconstitution after alpha-beta-depleted transplantation in children. From the PCR reads, TCRdb called clonotypes with MiXCR, one entry per CDR3 protein. The sample holds hundreds of thousands of distinct CDR3 sequences, more than 20% seen once. The sample consisted of PBMCs, mostly from graft donor cells, taken 360 days after TCRalphabeta/CD19-depleted stem cell transplant. These receptors all stem from a boy less than two years old who had a stem cell transplant for acute myeloid leukemia, so the T cells may come from the graft donor. Both conserved end residues are part of each CDR3. D genes are given only for firm matches. Clone size is not always given. Where it is, it says once, few, many or a class for expanded clones.

15 TRBJ2-1 - - TRBV12-3/TRBV12-4 TGTGCCAGCAGGGCAGGGGGGCCGTCCTACAATGAGCAGTTCTTC CASRAGGPSYNEQFF
15 TRBJ2-1 few - TRBV5-6 TGTGCCAGCACCCCCCTGGACAGACCTTACAATGAGCAGTTCTTC CASTPLDRPYNEQFF
13 TRBJ2-1 many - TRBV6-5 TGTGCCAGCAGTTACGGGGATTACAATGAGCAGTTCTTC CASSYGDYNEQFF
14 TRBJ1-2 - - TRBV7-3 TGTGCCAGCAGCTTAACCCACGCAGGGAGAGGCTACACCTTC CASSLTHAGRGYTF
13 TRBJ2-5 many - TRBV7-2 TGTGCCAGCAGCAATTCCCCCGCGGAGACCCAGTACTTC CASSNSPAETQYF
15 TRBJ2-1 - TRBD1 TRBV5-1 TGCGCCAGCAGCTCGGGACAGCTCGCCTACAATGAGCAGTTCTTC CASSSGQLAYNEQFF
18 TRBJ1-2 many - TRBV12-3/TRBV12-4 TGTGCCAGCAGTTCAAACAAATACGCTTCGGGCACGAGCTATGGCTACACCTTC CASSSNKYASGTSYGYTF
12 TRBJ2-5 many TRBD1 TRBV29-1 TGCAGCGTAACAACAGGGGGAGAGACCCAGTACTTC CSVTTGGETQYF
17 TRBJ1-2 many - TRBV6-2/TRBV6-3 TGTGCCAGCAGTTACTCGCAGACAGAGCCTATTTTCTATGGCTACACCTTC CASSYSQTEPIFYGYTF
15 TRBJ2-1 many TRBD2 TRBV20-1 TGCAGTGCTAGAGTTTTTAGCGGGGCTTACAATGAGCAGTTCTTC CSARVFSGAYNEQFF
15 TRBJ2-7 few - TRBV7-9 TGTGCCAGCAGCTTAAAGAACCTAGCGAACCACGAGCAGTACTTC CASSLKNLANHEQYF
16 TRBJ1-5 - TRBD1 TRBV6-5 TGTGCCAGCAGTTACGGCCCTCCGGGACAGGGACAGCCCCAGCATTTT CASSYGPPGQGQPQHF
15 TRBJ2-3 many - TRBV28 TGTGCCAGCAGTCCAGGGGACACCAGCACAGATACGCAGTATTTT CASSPGDTSTDTQYF
13 TRBJ2-2 many - TRBV3-1 TGTGCCAGCAGTCTGGCGGACACCGGGGAGCTGTTTTTT CASSLADTGELFF
15 TRBJ2-1 few - TRBV7-3 TGTGCCAGCAGCTTAACCTTCAGCTTGGACAATGAGCAGTTCTTC CASSLTFSLDNEQFF
21 TRBJ2-2 - - TRBV21-1 TGTGCCAGCAGCAAACATCGTAACGGAGGAGTGAACGGTCCTACCAACGGGGAGCTGTTTTTT CASSKHRNGGVNGPTNGELFF
13 TRBJ2-5 - TRBD1 TRBV6-6 TGTGCCAGCAGCGACAGGGTAGGGAAGACCCAGTACTTC CASSDRVGKTQYF
14 TRBJ2-7 - - TRBV11-2 TGTGCCAGCAGCTTAGATCCAGGGGACTACGAGCAGTACTTC CASSLDPGDYEQYF
15 TRBJ1-4 once - TRBV9 TGTGCCAGCAGCGTAGCTTACAGGGCGGATGAAAAACTGTTTTTT CASSVAYRADEKLFF
13 TRBJ2-5 - - TRBV12-3/TRBV12-4 TGTGCCAGCAGCCCACCGGTACAAGAGACCCAGTACTTC CASSPPVQETQYF
13 TRBJ2-4 - - TRBV9 TGTGCCAGCAGCAAGGACGTTATGGACATTCAGTACTTC CASSKDVMDIQYF
13 TRBJ2-7 few - TRBV29-1 TGCAGCGTTGATGGAGGCAGCTCCTACGAGCAGTACTTC CSVDGGSSYEQYF